These 2 T cell receptor beta chains were all obtained from the same sample, sequenced in a study of T cells in Graves' hyperthyroidism and ophthalmopathy. Researchers amplified the TCR beta CDR3 regions from RNA transcripts. Carried out on the TCR CDR3, a first-round RT-PCR used the HTBI primer set. TCRdb passed the multiplex PCR reads through MiXCR, listing each CDR3 protein once. The table has about 580,000 distinct CDR3 sequences, approximately 44% seen once. Sequencing was performed on peripheral blood or thyroid tissue (not recorded which). The source of these receptors is a woman under 30 with Graves' hyperthyroidism.

In its sample, this clonotype was seen many times. The chain has TRBV20-1 and TRBJ1-2; D gene ambiguous. The CDR3 has 16 amino acids. Trimming cost V 1 base and J 0 bases, with 15 bases left between them. Germline V gene lookup returns CDR1 DFQATT and CDR2 SNEGSKA (reference sequence). The CDR3 reads CSARGLSVESNYGYTF. For the CDR3, the DNA is TGCAGTGCTAGAGGTCTGTCGGTAGAATCTAACTATGGCTACACCTTC.

This clonotype showed up many times. The chain combines TRBV7-2 with TRBJ2-7; D possibly uses TRBD1 or TRBD2 (5 bases each). The CDR3 contains 16 residues. Per germline, CDR1 SGHTA and CDR2 FQGNSA. V lost 2 bases and J 7 bases, leaving 21 bases between the germline ends. The CDR3 DNA reads TGTGCCAGCAGCTTATCTATGCGGGCAGGGACCGAAGAGCAGTACTTC. It is translated as CASSLSMRAGTEEQYF. Drawing the rest from reference TRBV7-2 and TRBJ2-7, the complete variable domain is GAGVSQSPSNKVTEKGKDVELRCDPISGHTALYWYRQSLGQGLEFLIYFQGNSAPDKSGLPSDRFSAERTGGSVSTLTIQRTQQEDSAVYLCASSLSMRAGTEEQYFGPGTRLTVT.